This is a list of T cell receptor beta chains from one sample in a study of identical twins. MiXCR, applied by TCRdb to the 5' RACE reads, yields one record per CDR3 protein. The sample includes 650,000 to 800,000 distinct CDR3 sequences, 8.6% of them seen just once. The same data also contributed to another study, on yellow fever vaccine responses in identical twins.

Sample: PBMCs. The receptors derive from a woman aged 18-29 years in good health. The CDR3 runs from the conserved cysteine through the conserved F or W. Fields, in order: clone size, V gene, J gene, D gene, CDR3 length, CDR3 DNA, CDR3 protein. The D gene is left open where the match is weak. Not every row has a clone size; where given, it reads once, few, many or a size class.

-,TRBV4-3,TRBJ1-3,-,15,TGCGCCAGCAGCCAAGATACAGGGACGGGAAACACCATATATTTT,CASSQDTGTGNTIYF
few,TRBV5-1,TRBJ2-7,TRBD2,15,TGCGCCAGCAGCTCGACGACTAGCGGGGCCTACGAGCAGTACTTC,CASSSTTSGAYEQYF
-,TRBV29-1,TRBJ1-1,-,12,TGCAGCGTGAGCCAGGAGGACACTGAAGCTTTCTTT,CSVSQEDTEAFF
-,TRBV18,TRBJ2-6,-,12,TGTGCCAGCTCACCTGGGGCCAACGTCCTGACTTTC,CASSPGANVLTF
-,TRBV7-6,TRBJ2-5,TRBD2,15,TGTGCCAGCAGCACTGGGGGGGGGGTAAAAGAGACCCAGTACTTC,CASSTGGGVKETQYF
many,TRBV20-1,TRBJ2-7,TRBD1,13,TGCAGTGCCTCCCGGGACAGGGGAATCGAGCAGTACTTC,CSASRDRGIEQYF
few,TRBV7-2,TRBJ2-3,-,16,TGTGCCAGCAGCTTAGATGGCGGAGGCGGCCCAGATACGCAGTATTTT,CASSLDGGGGPDTQYF
many,TRBV7-2,TRBJ2-2,-,12,TGTGCCAGCAGCTCCCCGGCCGGGGAGCTGTTTTTT,CASSSPAGELFF
few,TRBV6-5,TRBJ2-5,-,15,TGTGCCAGCAGTTACCCAGGACCCCACCAAGAGACCCAGTACTTC,CASSYPGPHQETQYF
-,TRBV19,TRBJ2-2,TRBD2,18,TGTGCCAGTAGTATCGGGACTATCCCAGCACCGAACACCGGGGAGCTGTTTTTT,CASSIGTIPAPNTGELFF
many,TRBV28,TRBJ2-1,TRBD2,17,TGTGCCAGCAGCCACCGACTAGCGGGGGCCGTCTACAATGAGCAGTTCTTC,CASSHRLAGAVYNEQFF
-,TRBV7-9,TRBJ2-5,TRBD1,15,TGTGCCAGCAGCCCCGACAGGGGGCAGGAAGAGACCCAGTACTTC,CASSPDRGQEETQYF
few,TRBV20-1,TRBJ2-3,-,15,TGCAGTGCTAGAGATGATGGCAGAAGCACAGATACGCAGTATTTT,CSARDDGRSTDTQYF
few,TRBV5-1,TRBJ2-3,TRBD2,16,TGCGCCAGCAGCTCCCGCCTAGCGGGGGCAACTGACGCGCAGTATTTT,CASSSRLAGATDAQYF
few,TRBV12-3/TRBV12-4,TRBJ1-2,-,17,TGTGCCAGCAGACCTACAGGAGACAGGAGACTCAACTATGGCTACACCTTC,CASRPTGDRRLNYGYTF
-,TRBV6-5,TRBJ2-5,-,12,TGTGCCACCCAAAGGGCCGCGGAGACCCAGTACTTC,CATQRAAETQYF
few,TRBV6-2/TRBV6-3,TRBJ2-2,-,13,TGTGCCAGCAGTTACGTGATCACCGGGGAGCTGTTTTTT,CASSYVITGELFF
few,TRBV28,TRBJ1-5,TRBD1,16,TGTGCCAGCAGACTCGGGACAGGGAATTCATATCAGCCCCAGCATTTT,CASRLGTGNSYQPQHF
-,TRBV29-1,TRBJ2-1,TRBD2,14,TGCAGCGTAGAAACGATGGGACTAGCGGGAGTCCCGTTCTTC,CSVETMGLAGVPFF
few,TRBV12-3/TRBV12-4,TRBJ2-7,TRBD2,14,TGTGCCAGTACCCTGACGGGGGGTAGGGGCGAGCAGTACTTC,CASTLTGGRGEQYF
-,TRBV7-8,TRBJ2-3,TRBD2,17,TGTGCCAGCAGCTTAGGGAGGCCGGGACTAGCAAAAGATACGCAGTATTTT,CASSLGRPGLAKDTQYF
few,TRBV29-1,TRBJ2-5,-,15,TGCAGCGCCCAAAGCCAGCGAAAATTCCAAGAGACCCAGTACTTC,CSAQSQRKFQETQYF
few,TRBV29-1,TRBJ2-7,-,11,TGCAGCGGAACAGGGATTGGCGAGCAGTACTTC,CSGTGIGEQYF
many,TRBV6-2/TRBV6-3,TRBJ2-1,TRBD2,15,TGTGCCAGCAGTTTCGCGGGGGGTACCTACAATGAGCAGTTCTTC,CASSFAGGTYNEQFF
-,TRBV29-1,TRBJ1-1,TRBD1,12,TGCAGCGTAGGGGGCGCGGTCACTGAAGCTTTCTTT,CSVGGAVTEAFF
many,TRBV12-3/TRBV12-4,TRBJ2-1,TRBD1,15,TGTGCCAGCAGCCCCAACAGGGGTGGCTACAATGAGCAGTTCTTC,CASSPNRGGYNEQFF
few,TRBV7-2,TRBJ2-3,TRBD1,15,TGTGCCAGCAGCGGACAGGGGGCGGGCACAGATACGCAGTATTTT,CASSGQGAGTDTQYF
-,TRBV7-6,TRBJ2-2,-,16,TGTGCCAGCAGCTTGGACACTCTTTACCGTTCCGGGGAGCTGTTTTTT,CASSLDTLYRSGELFF
few,TRBV5-1,TRBJ2-7,TRBD2,15,TGCGCCAGCAGCTTGGTGACTAGCGGGGATCACGAGCAGTACTTC,CASSLVTSGDHEQYF
-,TRBV11-2,TRBJ2-7,TRBD2,15,TGTGCCAGCAGCAAGGGACTAGATCCCTCCTACGAGCAGTACTTC,CASSKGLDPSYEQYF
few,TRBV27,TRBJ2-7,TRBD2,15,TGTGCCAGCAGTTTATCGCTAGCGGGGAGCTACGAGCAGTACTTC,CASSLSLAGSYEQYF
many,TRBV6-2/TRBV6-3,TRBJ1-3,-,14,TGTGCCAGCAGCCCTGTCGGACACCCGAACACCATATATTTT,CASSPVGHPNTIYF
-,TRBV12-3/TRBV12-4,TRBJ2-5,TRBD1,15,TGTGCCAGCACCCCCTCGACAGGGAATCTCGAGACCCAGTACTTC,CASTPSTGNLETQYF
many,TRBV5-1,TRBJ2-1,-,14,TGCGCCAGCAGCTTGGGGGACGAATACAATGAGCAGTTCTTC,CASSLGDEYNEQFF
many,TRBV4-3,TRBJ1-2,-,17,TGCGCCAGCAGCCAAGGGGGGCCCGGCGGGAGCAACTATGGCTACACCTTC,CASSQGGPGGSNYGYTF
-,TRBV27,TRBJ1-5,-,14,TGTGCCAGCAGTTTGGCAGGGGTCAATCAGCCCCAGCATTTT,CASSLAGVNQPQHF
many,TRBV25-1,TRBJ1-5,TRBD1,15,TGTGCCAGCAGTGGACGGACAGGGGTCAATCAGCCCCAGCATTTT,CASSGRTGVNQPQHF
-,TRBV7-9,TRBJ1-3,-,15,TGTGCCAGCAGCCATACGACAGGCTCTGGAAACACCATATATTTT,CASSHTTGSGNTIYF
-,TRBV10-3,TRBJ1-2,TRBD1,15,TGTGCCATCAGTGAGAGGGCGGATACAGGGGTTGGCTACACCTTC,CAISERADTGVGYTF
-,TRBV10-3,TRBJ2-1,TRBD2,13,TGTGCCATCAGTGGCGGGGGGTACAATGAGCAGTTCTTC,CAISGGGYNEQFF
-,TRBV20-1,TRBJ2-1,-,14,TGCAGTGCTAGTGGCGGGTTCTCCTACAATGAGCAGTTCTTC,CSASGGFSYNEQFF
-,TRBV7-9,TRBJ2-1,TRBD2,15,TGTGCCAGCAGTAGCGGGAGCCCACTCTACAATGGGCAGTTCTTC,CASSSGSPLYNGQFF
few,TRBV20-1,TRBJ2-2,TRBD2,16,TGCAGTGCTACTGGGGGACTAGCTGCGAACACCGGGGAGCTGTTTTTT,CSATGGLAANTGELFF
few,TRBV20-1,TRBJ1-5,TRBD1,16,TGCAGTGCTAGAGTCGGGACAGGGGGCGTCAATCAGCCCCAGCATTTT,CSARVGTGGVNQPQHF
few,TRBV12-5,TRBJ1-5,-,12,TGTGCTAGTGCCCTTAGCAATCAGCCCCAGCATTTT,CASALSNQPQHF
many,TRBV6-2/TRBV6-3,TRBJ2-7,-,13,TGTGCCAGCAGTTACAGGACAGCCTACGAGCAGTACTTC,CASSYRTAYEQYF
few,TRBV27,TRBJ2-2,-,16,TGTGCCAGCACCCTGGTGGGGCCTACGAACACCGGGGAGCTGTTTTTT,CASTLVGPTNTGELFF